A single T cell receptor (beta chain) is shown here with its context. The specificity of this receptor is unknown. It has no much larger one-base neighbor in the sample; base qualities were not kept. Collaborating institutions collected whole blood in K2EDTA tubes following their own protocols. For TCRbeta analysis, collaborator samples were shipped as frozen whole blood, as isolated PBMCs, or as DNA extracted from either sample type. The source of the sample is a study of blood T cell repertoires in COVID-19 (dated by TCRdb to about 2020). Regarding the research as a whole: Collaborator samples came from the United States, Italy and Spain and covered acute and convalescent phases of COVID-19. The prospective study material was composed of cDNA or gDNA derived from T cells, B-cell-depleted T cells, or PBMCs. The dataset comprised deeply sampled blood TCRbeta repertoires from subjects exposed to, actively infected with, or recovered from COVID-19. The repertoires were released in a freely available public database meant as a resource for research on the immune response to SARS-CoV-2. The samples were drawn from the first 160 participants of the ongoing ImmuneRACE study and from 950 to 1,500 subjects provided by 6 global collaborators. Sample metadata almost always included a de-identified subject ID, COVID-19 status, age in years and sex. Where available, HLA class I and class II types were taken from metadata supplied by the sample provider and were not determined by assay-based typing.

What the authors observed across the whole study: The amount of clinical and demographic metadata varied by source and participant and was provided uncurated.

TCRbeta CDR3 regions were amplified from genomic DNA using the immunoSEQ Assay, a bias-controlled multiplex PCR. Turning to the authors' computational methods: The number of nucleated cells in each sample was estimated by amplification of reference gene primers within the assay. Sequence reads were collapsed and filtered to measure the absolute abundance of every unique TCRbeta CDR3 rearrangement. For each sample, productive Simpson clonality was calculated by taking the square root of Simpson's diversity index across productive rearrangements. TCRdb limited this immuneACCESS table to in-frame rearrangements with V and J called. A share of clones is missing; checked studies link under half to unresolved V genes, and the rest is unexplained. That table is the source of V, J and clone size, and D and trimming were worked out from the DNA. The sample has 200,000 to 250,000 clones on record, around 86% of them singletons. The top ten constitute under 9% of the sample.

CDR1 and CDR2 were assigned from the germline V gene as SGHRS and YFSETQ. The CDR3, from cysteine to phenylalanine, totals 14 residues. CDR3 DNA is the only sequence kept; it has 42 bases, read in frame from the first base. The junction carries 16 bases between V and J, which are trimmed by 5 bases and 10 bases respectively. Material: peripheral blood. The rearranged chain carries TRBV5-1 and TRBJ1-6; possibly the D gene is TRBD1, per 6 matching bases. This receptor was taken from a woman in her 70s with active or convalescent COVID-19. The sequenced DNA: TGCGCCAGCAGGACCGACAGGAGAGAATCACCCCTCCACTTT. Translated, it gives CASRTDRRESPLHF. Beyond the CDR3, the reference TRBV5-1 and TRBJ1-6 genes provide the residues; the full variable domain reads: KAGVTQTPRYLIKTRGQQVTLSCSPISGHRSVSWYQQTPGQGLQFLFEYFSETQRNKGNFPGRFSGRQFSNSRSEMNVSTLELGDSALYLCASRTDRRESPLHFGNGTRLTVT.